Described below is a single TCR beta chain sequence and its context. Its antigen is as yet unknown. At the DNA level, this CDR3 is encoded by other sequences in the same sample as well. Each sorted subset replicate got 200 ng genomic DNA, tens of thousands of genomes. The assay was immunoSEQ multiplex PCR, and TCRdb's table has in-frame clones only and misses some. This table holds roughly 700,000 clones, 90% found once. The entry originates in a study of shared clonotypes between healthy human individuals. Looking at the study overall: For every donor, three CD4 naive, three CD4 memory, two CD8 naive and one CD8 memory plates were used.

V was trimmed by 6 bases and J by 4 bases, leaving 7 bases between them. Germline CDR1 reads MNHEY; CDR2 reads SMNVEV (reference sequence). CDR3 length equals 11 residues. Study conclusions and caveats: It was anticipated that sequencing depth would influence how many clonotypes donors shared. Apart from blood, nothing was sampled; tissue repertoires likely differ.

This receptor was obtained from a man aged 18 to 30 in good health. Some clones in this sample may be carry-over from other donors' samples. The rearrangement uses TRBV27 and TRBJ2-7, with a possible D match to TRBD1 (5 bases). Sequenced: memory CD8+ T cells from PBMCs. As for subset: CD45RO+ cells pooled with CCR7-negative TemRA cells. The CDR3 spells CASSQGYEQYF. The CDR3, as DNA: TGTGCCAGCAGCCAGGGTTACGAGCAGTACTTC.